Below, 12 T cell receptor beta chains from the same sample are listed, as sequenced in a study of blood T cell repertoires in COVID-19. Repertoires were generated with immunoSEQ multiplex PCR, while TCRdb's copy carries only in-frame clones and drops some. Counted here are approximately 250,000 clones, approximately 91% occurring once; the ten biggest clones make up more than 0.65%. Material for sequencing was peripheral blood. The source is a man aged 25-40 years with COVID-19, enrolled during active disease.

In its sample, this clone was seen once. The chain is built from TRBV10-3 and TRBJ2-3; 10 bases align to TRBD1. This CDR3 comprises 16 residues. Germline V lookup: CDR1 ENHRY, CDR2 SYGVKD. The V and J ends lost 4 bases and 2 bases, in that order; junction bases with no gene match: 6. The CDR3 protein is CAISGQGARVTDTQYF. CDR3 nucleotides: TGTGCCATCAGTGGACAGGGGGCTCGGGTCACAGATACGCAGTATTTT.

A few counts support this clone. This rearrangement joins TRBV6-5 to TRBJ2-7, with a weak D call TRBD2 (6 bases). Germline V gene data show CDR1 as MNHEY and CDR2 as SVGAGI. Between the trimmed V and J ends, which lost 5 bases and 11 bases, there was a span of 13 bases. The CDR3 has 11 residues. The chain's CDR3 is CASSNPGGEYF. In DNA, the CDR3 is TGTGCCAGCAGTAACCCCGGCGGGGAGTACTTC.

V and J are TRBV28 and TRBJ2-2; weak D call: TRBD1 (6 bases). There are 14 residues in the CDR3. CDR1 is MDHEN, CDR2 SYDVKM, per germline. V lost 6 bases and J 3 bases, leaving 11 bases between the germline ends. The CDR3 reads CASRGTTDTGELFF. As DNA, the CDR3 is TGTGCCAGCAGGGGGACAACCGACACCGGGGAGCTGTTTTTT.

The V call is TRBV6-2 or TRBV6-3, the J call TRBJ2-7; 9 positions match TRBD1. Germline V gene data show CDR1 as MNHEY and CDR2 as SVGEGT. Trimming cost V 5 bases and J 5 bases; bases outside gene matches: 7. This CDR3 is built from 14 residues. CDR3 loop: CASSTGTGRNEQYF. CDR3 DNA: TGTGCCAGCAGTACCGGGACAGGGAGGAACGAGCAGTACTTC.

This clone has a handful of counts. Here the CDR3 DNA reads TGTGCCAGCAGTTACGGGACAGGGATCGGCTACACCTTC. Encoded protein: CASSYGTGIGYTF. The rearrangement joins TRBV6-5 to TRBJ1-2; 9 bases align to TRBD1. CDR1 and CDR2 (germline): MNHEY, SVGAGI. The CDR3 totals 13 residues. After removal of 2 bases from V and 8 bases from J, the junction contained 3 bases not matched to a gene.

The genes are TRBV11-2 and TRBJ2-7; TRBD2 aligns across 7 bases. Trimming at V came to 3 bases and at J to 4 bases, leaving 9 bases not matched to a gene. The CDR3 consists of 15 residues. Per the germline V gene, CDR1 is SGHAT and CDR2 is FQNNGV. The CDR3 bases are TGTGCCAGCAGCTTCATGAGCGGGGAATTGTACGAGCAGTACTTC. Translation gives CASSFMSGELYEQYF.

The gene calls are TRBV12-3 or TRBV12-4 and TRBJ2-7, with unresolved D. The CDR3 is 13 amino acids. Deletions cut 4 bases from V and 2 bases from J, with 9 bases between. The CDR3 DNA reads as TGTGCCAGCAGTTCGTTAGCCACCTACGAGCAGTACTTC. This encodes CASSSLATYEQYF.

J is TRBJ2-7 and V is TRBV11-2, with TRBD2 matching 7 bases. V was pared by 3 bases and J by 6 bases, with 17 bases of the junction left unmatched. This CDR3 has 17 residues. Germline V gene lookup returns CDR1 SGHAT and CDR2 FQNNGV. The DNA of the CDR3 is TGTGCCAGCAGCTTTAGCGATCAGAGGGCTAGCGGAGGCGAGCAGTACTTC. Protein product: CASSFSDQRASGGEQYF.

The genes are TRBV7-9 and TRBJ1-6; 9 positions match TRBD1. The CDR3 consists of 14 residues. With 1 base clipped from V and 10 bases from J, the junction kept 2 bases outside the gene matches. Germline V gene lookup returns CDR1 SEHNR and CDR2 FQNEAQ (reference sequence). CDR3 DNA sequence: TGTGCCAGCAGCTTAGTTACAGGGGGCTCACCCCTCCACTTT. Protein: CASSLVTGGSPLHF.

This chain links TRBV12-3 or TRBV12-4 with TRBJ1-3, with D maybe TRBD1 (5 bases). Between the trimmed V and J ends, which lost 7 bases and 4 bases, there was a span of 11 bases. This CDR3 comprises 13 residues. The CDR3 spells CASTTTAGNTIYF. The CDR3 DNA follows: TGTGCCAGCACTACGACAGCAGGAAACACCATATATTTT.

The rearrangement joins TRBV5-6 to TRBJ1-6, with 8 bases that match TRBD1. Germline loops: CDR1 SGHDT, CDR2 YYEEEE. CDR3 size: 16 residues. J was trimmed by 6 bases and V by 4 bases; bases with no gene match: 9. The CDR3 loop reads CASSPNTGGFNSPLHF. CDR3 DNA: TGTGCCAGCAGCCCCAACACAGGGGGTTTTAATTCACCCCTCCACTTT.

The rearrangement joins TRBV19 to TRBJ2-7; 8 bases line up with TRBD2. There are 15 residues in the CDR3. V shed 7 bases, J shed 0 bases, and the junction held 8 bases outside the gene matches. The V gene's germline CDR1 is LNHDA and CDR2 SQIVND (reference sequence). The CDR3: CASKWAGGNSYEQYF. In DNA, the CDR3 is TGTGCCAGTAAATGGGCGGGGGGAAACTCCTACGAGCAGTACTTC.